The 11 T cell receptor beta chains listed next were all sequenced from one sample in a study of T cell responses to AZD1222 COVID-19 vaccine. The data were produced by immunoSEQ multiplex PCR, yet TCRdb's version contains in-frame clones alone and is incomplete. The sample lists around 50,000 clones, about 91% occurring once. The sample here was peripheral blood, taken 28 days after the second AZD1222 dose. All receptors come from an adult who received the AZD1222 COVID-19 vaccine.

The chain has TRBV7-9 and TRBJ2-3, with D possibly TRBD1 on 6 matching bases. The V and J ends lost 5 bases and 0 bases respectively, with 9 bases between them. The CDR3 covers 14 residues. CDR1 and CDR2 (germline): SEHNR, FQNEAQ (reference sequence). The CDR3 spells CASSQDRSTDTQYF. The CDR3 DNA is TGTGCCAGCAGCCAAGACAGGAGCACAGATACGCAGTATTTT.

This rearrangement joins TRBV7-2 to TRBJ2-2; D remains unclear. Trimming removed 2 bases at V and 4 bases at J, with 8 bases between. The CDR3 consists of 14 residues. Looked up from germline, CDR1 is SGHTA and CDR2 is FQGNSA. The CDR3 nucleotides read TGTGCCAGCAGCTTAAGGCCGGGCACCGGGGAGCTGTTTTTT. Protein product: CASSLRPGTGELFF.

The rearrangement uses TRBV6-4 and TRBJ2-2; TRBD2 matches 14 bases. CDR1 MRHNA and CDR2 SNTAGT come from the germline V gene. V trimming: 6 bases; J trimming: 6 bases; junction bases outside the gene matches: 6. There are 16 residues in the CDR3. The CDR3: CASRPRLAGGAGELFF. The CDR3 nucleotides read TGTGCCAGCAGACCCCGACTAGCGGGGGGGGCCGGGGAGCTGTTTTTT.

The CDR3 here is CASTPGIAGGRTGELFF. Here the CDR3 DNA reads TGTGCCAGCACCCCGGGGATAGCGGGAGGACGCACCGGGGAGCTGTTTTTT. The chain employs TRBV27 and TRBJ2-2; 10 nucleotides line up with TRBD2. CDR1 is MNHEY, CDR2 SMNVEV, per germline (reference sequence). V shed 7 bases and J 4 bases; nucleotides not matched to a gene: 12. This CDR3 region has 17 residues.

This clone has only a few counts. The gene calls are TRBV5-1 and TRBJ1-2, with D maybe TRBD1 (5 bases). V lost 4 bases, J lost 8 bases, and 18 bases lay in between. This CDR3 has 14 amino acids. Germline CDR1 and CDR2: SGHRS and YFSETQ. CDR3 coding DNA: TGCGCCAGCAGCCCGTCCGGGACCGAGGGGGGCTACACCTTC. Translating it yields CASSPSGTEGGYTF.

V is TRBV18 and J is TRBJ1-1, with no clear D. From germline, CDR1 is KGHSH and CDR2 LQKENI. This CDR3 is 13 amino acids long. Trimming pared 3 bases from V and 6 bases from J, leaving 11 bases between. CDR3 region: CASSPELEPEAFF. CDR3 DNA sequence: TGTGCCAGCTCACCCGAACTGGAGCCTGAAGCTTTCTTT.

J is TRBJ1-2 and V is TRBV9; D is uncertain. The CDR3 sequence is 13 residues long. Germline-derived CDR1 and CDR2 are SGDLS and YYNGEE. V was pared by 0 bases and J by 4 bases, with 7 bases between. CDR3 in amino acids: CASSVAGPYGYTF. In DNA form, the CDR3 reads TGTGCCAGCAGCGTAGCAGGTCCCTATGGCTACACCTTC.

The genes are TRBV28 and TRBJ1-6; 7 bases are shared with TRBD1. V was clipped by 6 bases and J by 8 bases; unmatched bases: 10. The CDR3 length is 15 residues. Germline loops: CDR1 MDHEN, CDR2 SYDVKM. The CDR3 nucleotides are TGTGCCAGCAGAGAACAGGGGCACCAGGATTCACCCCTCCACTTT. Its translation: CASREQGHQDSPLHF.

The chain combines TRBV20-1 with TRBJ1-6, with TRBD1 as a possible D gene (6 bases). V lost 3 bases to trimming and J lost 8 bases, with 26 bases between them. Germline loops: CDR1 DFQATT, CDR2 SNEGSKA (reference sequence). The CDR3 is 18 amino acids. This chain's CDR3 is CSASSGVVGLRLDSPLHF. The CDR3 DNA is TGCAGTGCTAGTTCAGGGGTTGTCGGACTTCGGTTAGATTCACCCCTCCACTTT.

J is TRBJ2-5 and V is TRBV10-3; TRBD2 matches 13 bases. Germline-derived CDR1 and CDR2 are ENHRY and SYGVKD. V trimming: 6 bases; J trimming: 3 bases; junction bases outside the gene matches: 7. This CDR3 contains 16 residues. DNA for the CDR3: TGTGCCATCAGCCACGCCGGGACTAGCGGGAAAGAGACCCAGTACTTC. This sequence encodes CAISHAGTSGKETQYF.

J is TRBJ1-3 and V is TRBV28; 7 bases align to TRBD1. CDR1 is MDHEN and CDR2 is SYDVKM in the germline V gene. The CDR3 extends over 15 amino acids. J lost 0 bases, V lost 8 bases, and 7 bases had no gene match. The CDR3 reads CASRGQASSGNTIYF. The DNA of the CDR3 is TGTGCCAGCCGTGGACAGGCTAGCTCTGGAAACACCATATATTTT.